This record covers a single T cell receptor beta chain. This sample stems from a study of T-cell reconstitution after alpha-beta-depleted transplantation in children. Unique molecular identifiers were incorporated when the TCRbeta library was constructed. TCRdb independently ran MiXCR on the PCR reads; one entry per CDR3 protein. Counted here are 350,000 to 500,000 distinct CDR3 sequences, around 46% occurring once; the ten biggest clones make up under 35%. The CDR3 totals 14 residues. V lost 5 bases and J 2 bases, leaving 12 bases between the germline ends. Germline loops: CDR1 SGHTA, CDR2 FQGNSA. The source material was PBMCs, sampled before TCRalphabeta/CD19-depleted stem cell transplant. This chain links TRBV7-2 with TRBJ1-2, with D hard to call. The TCR comes from a girl aged 2-10 years with aplastic anemia, due to receive a stem cell transplant. The CDR3 sequence: CASSPLGQNYGYTF. In nucleotides, the CDR3 is TGTGCCAGCAGCCCCTTGGGTCAGAACTATGGCTACACCTTC.